The rows below give T cell receptor beta chains drawn from one sample of a study of blood T cell repertoires in COVID-19. Sequenced by immunoSEQ multiplex PCR; TCRdb stores in-frame clones only, minus some. The sample yields under 200,000 clones, 86% seen once. The sequencing input was PBMCs or T cells enriched from blood (not recorded which). These receptors were collected from a man in his forties or fifties with acute COVID-19. Each CDR3 is given with its conserved first and last residue. D genes are given only for firm matches. The size field is filled for only some rows; it gives once, few, many or a size class.

clone_size	v_call	d_call	j_call	cdr3_length	cdr3_aa	cdr3_nt
.	TRBV10-3	TRBD2	TRBJ2-2	15	CAISGGPGGTGELFF	TGTGCCATCAGTGGGGGACCGGGAGGTACCGGGGAGCTGTTTTTT
once	TRBV30	.	TRBJ1-6	13	CAWSVQDNSPLHF	TGTGCCTGGAGTGTACAAGATAATTCACCCCTCCACTTT
.	TRBV27	.	TRBJ2-5	10	CASGARTQYF	TGTGCCAGCGGGGCCAGGACCCAGTACTTC
.	TRBV7-9	TRBD2	TRBJ2-7	16	CASSPQPLAGTNEQYF	TGTGCCAGCAGCCCTCAGCCACTAGCGGGAACGAACGAGCAGTACTTC
.	TRBV4-1	TRBD1	TRBJ1-2	15	CASSTGDLTSAGYTF	TGCGCCAGCAGTACAGGGGACCTTACGTCCGCTGGCTACACCTTC
.	TRBV9	.	TRBJ1-6	17	CASLGMTESSYNSPLHF	TGTGCCAGCTTGGGTATGACGGAGAGCTCCTATAATTCACCCCTCCACTTT
few	TRBV11-2	.	TRBJ1-4	18	CASSHFPQLTVPGEKLFF	TGTGCCAGCAGCCATTTCCCGCAACTGACGGTCCCAGGGGAAAAACTGTTTTTT
.	TRBV13	TRBD2	TRBJ2-7	15	CASSLGLAASYEQYF	TGTGCCAGCAGCCTGGGACTAGCGGCCTCCTACGAGCAGTACTTC
.	TRBV28	TRBD2	TRBJ2-5	15	CASSDGTSGMETQYF	TGTGCCAGCAGTGACGGGACTAGCGGGATGGAGACCCAGTACTTC
once	TRBV3-1/TRBV3-2	.	TRBJ1-1	16	CASSPYRVSPNTEAFF	TGTGCCAGCAGCCCATACAGGGTATCCCCGAACACTGAAGCTTTCTTT
.	TRBV28	.	TRBJ1-5	13	CASTWGGNQPQHF	TGTGCCAGCACCTGGGGAGGCAATCAGCCCCAGCATTTT
once	TRBV10-3	.	TRBJ1-2	15	CAISDSSTGRYGYTF	TGTGCCATCAGTGACTCATCGACAGGTCGATATGGCTACACCTTC
.	TRBV19	TRBD1	TRBJ1-6	15	CASSMEPTGGQSLHF	TGTGCCAGTAGTATGGAACCGACAGGGGGCCAGTCCCTCCACTTT
few	TRBV27	.	TRBJ2-7	14	CASSLMGNGREQYF	TGTGCCAGCAGCCTGATGGGTAATGGGCGCGAGCAGTACTTC
.	TRBV9	TRBD1	TRBJ1-4	14	CASSEGQGGEKLFF	TGTGCCAGCAGCGAGGGACAGGGTGGGGAAAAACTGTTTTTT
.	TRBV19	TRBD1	TRBJ1-2	14	CASSPGATGKRYTF	TGTGCCAGTAGTCCGGGGGCGACAGGGAAGCGCTACACCTTC
once	TRBV19	TRBD1	TRBJ2-5	16	CASSTQGLGLMETQYF	TGTGCCAGTAGTACACAGGGGTTAGGGCTGATGGAGACCCAGTACTTC
.	TRBV13	TRBD1	TRBJ2-3	11	CASSTGQVQYF	TGTGCCAGCAGCACGGGACAGGTGCAGTATTTT
few	TRBV10-1	.	TRBJ2-7	13	CASSRIEDTEQYF	TGCGCCAGCAGTCGTATAGAAGATACCGAGCAGTACTTC
.	TRBV3-1/TRBV3-2	TRBD2	TRBJ2-7	15	CASSRGGSGRDEQYF	TGTGCCAGCAGCCGAGGGGGTAGCGGGAGGGACGAGCAGTACTTC
.	TRBV27	TRBD2	TRBJ2-2	16	CASSLISGANTGELFF	TGTGCCAGCAGTTTAATTAGCGGGGCGAACACCGGGGAGCTGTTTTTT
.	TRBV7-9	TRBD1	TRBJ2-3	15	CASTLIDREADTQYF	TGTGCCAGCACCTTAATAGACAGGGAAGCAGATACGCAGTATTTT
.	TRBV7-6	.	TRBJ2-6	17	CASSLDQTDTGANVLTF	TGTGCCAGCAGCTTAGATCAGACTGATACTGGGGCCAACGTCCTGACTTTC
few	TRBV7-9	.	TRBJ2-2	15	CASSLARPNTGELFF	TGTGCCAGCAGCTTAGCGCGCCCTAACACCGGGGAGCTGTTTTTT
.	TRBV5-1	.	TRBJ2-1	13	CASSLSLSNEQFF	TGCGCCAGCAGCTTGAGTCTATCCAATGAGCAGTTCTTC
.	TRBV6-5	.	TRBJ1-3	16	CASSYSLRASGNTIYF	TGTGCCAGCAGTTACTCATTGAGAGCCTCTGGAAACACCATATATTTT
many	TRBV28	.	TRBJ1-5	15	CASRHQGYSNQPQHF	TGTGCCAGCAGACACCAGGGTTATAGCAATCAGCCCCAGCATTTT